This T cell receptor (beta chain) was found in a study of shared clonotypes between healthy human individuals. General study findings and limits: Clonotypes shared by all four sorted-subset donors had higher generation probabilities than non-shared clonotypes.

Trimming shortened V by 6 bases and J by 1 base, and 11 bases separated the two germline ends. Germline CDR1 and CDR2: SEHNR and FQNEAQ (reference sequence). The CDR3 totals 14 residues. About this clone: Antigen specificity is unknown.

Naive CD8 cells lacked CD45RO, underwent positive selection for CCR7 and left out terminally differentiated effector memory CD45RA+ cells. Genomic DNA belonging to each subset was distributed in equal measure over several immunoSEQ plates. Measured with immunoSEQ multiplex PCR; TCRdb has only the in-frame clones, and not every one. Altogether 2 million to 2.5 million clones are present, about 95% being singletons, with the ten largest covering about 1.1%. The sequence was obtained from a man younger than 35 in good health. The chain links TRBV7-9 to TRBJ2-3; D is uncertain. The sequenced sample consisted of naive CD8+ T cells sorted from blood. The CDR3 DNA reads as TGTGCCAGCAGATCCACGGAAGGCACAGATACGCAGTATTTT. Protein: CASRSTEGTDTQYF.